Below, 22 T cell receptor beta chains from the same sample are listed, as sequenced in a study of T cells in women clearing cervical HPV infection. Using immunoSEQ multiplex PCR, the repertoire was profiled, and TCRdb retains in-frame clones only, with some absent. The sample includes around 19,000 clones. Sequenced input: blood buffy coat. These receptors all stem from a woman aged 18-69 years with a cervical HPV16 infection that either progressed to CIN3+ or cleared (not recorded which).

A remark on this clone: The sequenced fragment ends 3 residues before the CDR3 boundary, so the rest is inferred from the germline J gene. This chain links TRBV7-2 with TRBJ2-7, with TRBD1 as a possible D gene (5 bases). CDR3 length: 13 amino acids. V dropped 2 bases and J dropped 5 bases, with 10 bases sitting between them. Germline CDR1 reads SGHTA; CDR2 reads FQGNSA. The CDR3 DNA, read in part, is TGTGCCAGCAGCTTAAGGGGTGAGGACGAG. This codes for CASSLRGEDE. The whole CDR3 is CASSLRGEDEQYF.

About this clone: The read terminates 3 residues ahead of where the CDR3 ends, so the germline J gene completes it. The rearrangement uses TRBV5-1 and TRBJ2-2, with 9 bases matching TRBD1. This CDR3 has 18 amino acids. Germline V gene lookup returns CDR1 SGHRS and CDR2 YFSETQ. CDR3 region: CASSPEGQGDATNEKLFF. The DNA read from the CDR3 is TGCGCCAGCAGCCCGGAGGGACAGGGCGACGCAACTAATGAAAAG.

As concerns this clone: The CDR3 is cut off 3 residues early in the read; its end comes from the germline J gene. This rearrangement joins TRBV18 to TRBJ2-1; 7 nucleotides match TRBD2. V lost 2 bases and J lost 5; bases outside the gene matches: 6. Germline V gives CDR1 KGHSH, CDR2 LQKENI. There are 15 residues in the CDR3. CDR3 sequence reads: CASSPKGLPNNEQFF. CDR3 DNA, as far as it was read: TGTGCCAGCTCACCAAAGGGACTACCCAACAATGAG.

Points on this clone: The observed sequence ends 3 residues before the CDR3 terminus, with the missing tail filled in from the germline J gene. This chain connects TRBV5-1 to TRBJ2-1; 9 positions agree with TRBD1. The ends lost 5 bases at V and 3 bases at J; junction bases unmatched: 6. Germline CDR1 is SGHRS and CDR2 is YFSETQ. The CDR3 covers 15 residues. The CDR3 is CASRKDRGGYNEQFF. Incomplete CDR3 DNA: TGCGCCAGCAGGAAGGACAGGGGCGGCTACAATGAG.

Worth noting for this clone: With the read ending 3 residues before the CDR3 end, the germline J gene is used to fill in that end. The chain combines TRBV5-1 with TRBJ2-2; TRBD1 is a possible D gene (5 bases). CDR1 SGHRS and CDR2 YFSETQ come from the germline V gene. V lost 0 bases and J 3 bases, leaving 12 bases between the germline ends. The CDR3 has 16 residues. The CDR3 loop is CASSLARGADTGELFF. The sequenced CDR3 bases are TGCGCCAGCAGCTTGGCAAGGGGCGCGGACACCGGGGAG.

With regard to this clone: The DNA ends 3 residues before the CDR3 does, and the rest of the CDR3 is filled in from the germline J gene. V gene TRBV12-3 or TRBV12-4 combines with J gene TRBJ1-5, with D tentatively TRBD1 (5 bases). V shed 1 base and J shed 4 bases, with 14 bases lying between them. The CDR3 extends over 16 amino acids. This chain's CDR3 is CASSLGDSVANQPQHF. The covered CDR3 bases are TGTGCCAGCAGTTTAGGCGACAGCGTAGCAAATCAGCCC.

As regards this clone: Germline and junction disagree at one end, which may indicate a read error. The read falls 3 residues short of the CDR3 end, and the missing part is taken from the germline J gene. This rearrangement joins TRBV14 to TRBJ2-5; 9 nucleotides align to TRBD1. The CDR3 spans 15 residues. The germline CDR1 and CDR2 sequences are SGHDN and FVKESK. CDR3 loop: CAGSQVQGARETQYF. CDR3 DNA (partial): TGTGCCGGCAGCCAGGTACAGGGGGCACGAGAGACC.

With regard to this clone: At one end the junction does not follow the germline gene, possibly because of a read error. From the germline J gene comes the end of the CDR3, since the read stops 3 residues before it. The rearrangement uses TRBV19 and TRBJ2-3; 9 bases fit TRBD1. The germline V gene encodes CDR1 LNHDA and CDR2 SQIVND (reference sequence). The CDR3 sequence is 14 residues long. CDR3 protein: CASSTGGFVSTQYF. The sequenced CDR3 bases are TGTGCCAGCAGTACAGGGGGCTTTGTGAGTACG. The complete variable domain, with remaining parts taken from reference TRBV19 and TRBJ2-3, reads DGGITQSPKYLFRKEGQNVTLSCEQNLNHDAMYWYRQDPGQGLRLIYYSQIVNDFQKGDIAEGYSVSREKKESFPLTVTSAQKNPTAFYLCASSTGGFVSTQYFGPGTRLTVL.

Note on this clone: The read falls 3 residues short of the CDR3 end, and the missing part is taken from the germline J gene. The V call is TRBV30, the J call TRBJ1-5, with TRBD1 matching over 11 bases. Germline CDR1 reads GTSNPN; CDR2 reads SVGIG (reference sequence). V lost 1 base, J lost 7 bases, and 3 bases stayed unmatched. This CDR3 is built from 14 residues. This CDR3 reads CAWSGTGGRQPQHF. The CDR3 bases that were read are TGTGCCTGGAGTGGGACAGGGGGCCGACAGCCC.

About this clone: The observed sequence ends 3 residues before the CDR3 terminus, with the missing tail filled in from the germline J gene. The chain joins TRBV19 to TRBJ1-2, with D possibly being TRBD1 (6 bases). The CDR3 has 15 amino acids. V lost 2 bases and J 3 bases, leaving 13 bases between the germline ends. Germline V lookup: CDR1 LNHDA, CDR2 SQIVND (reference sequence). The DNA read from the CDR3 is TGTGCCAGTAGTATATCCCAGCCAGGGGACTATGGC. Amino acids: CASSISQPGDYG. The entire CDR3 sequence reads CASSISQPGDYGYTF.

With respect to this clone: The read gets to within 3 residues of the CDR3 end, and the germline J gene fills in the rest. The chain employs TRBV9 and TRBJ1-1, with 10 positions matching TRBD1. The J segment lost 1 base and the V segment lost 3 bases, leaving 3 bases of the junction unmatched. The CDR3 sequence is 15 residues long. In germline, CDR1 is SGDLS, CDR2 YYNGEE. The CDR3 loop is CASSARDRGNTEAFF. The covered CDR3 bases are TGTGCCAGCAGCGCTCGGGACAGGGGGAACACTGAA.

Note on this clone: The DNA is omitted, as the CDR3 cannot be located on it reliably, and the CDR3 follows TCRdb's listing. J is TRBJ1-5 and V is TRBV19. Both ends counted, the CDR3 spans 14 residues. Germline V gene data show CDR1 as LNHDA and CDR2 as SQIVND (reference sequence). The CDR3 protein is CASTSGGSNQPQHF.

On this clone itself: The junction departs from germline at one end; a sequencing error may be responsible. The read ends 3 residues before the CDR3 terminus; that terminus is restored from the germline J gene. The chain recombines TRBV4-2 with TRBJ2-3; D could derive from TRBD1 or TRBD2 (5 bases each). The CDR3 extends over 17 amino acids. From germline, CDR1 is LGHNA and CDR2 YNFKEQ. The covered CDR3 bases are TGCGCCAGCAGCCAAGCGAGAGGGGCCGTTGGAACAGATACG. Translating gives CASSQARGAVGTDT. The complete CDR3 reads CASSQARGAVGTDTQYF.

Concerning this clone: The read halts 3 residues ahead of the CDR3 end, with the missing end drawn from the germline J gene. The J gene is TRBJ1-2, the V gene TRBV5-4; D might be TRBD1 (5 bases). V lost 4 bases and J 5 bases, leaving 18 bases between the germline ends. The CDR3 contains 15 residues. Germline V gene sequence: CDR1 SGHNT, CDR2 YYREEE (reference sequence). CDR3 amino acids: CASSRPGEDLYGYTF. CDR3 bases read: TGTGCCAGCAGCCGACCGGGGGAGGATCTGTATGGC.

Points on this clone: The CDR3 end is not reached by the read, which stops 3 residues before it; the germline J gene fills it in. The chain recombines TRBV18 with TRBJ1-2, with 7 bases aligning to TRBD1. The CDR3 totals 17 residues. Losses at the gene ends were 3 bases for V and 4 bases for J; bases not matched to a gene: 14. The V gene's germline CDR1 is KGHSH and CDR2 LQKENI. CDR3 loop: CASSPKGGSGSLYGYTF. The sequenced part of the CDR3 DNA is TGTGCCAGCTCACCGAAAGGGGGCTCAGGCTCTCTCTATGGC. Drawing the rest from reference TRBV18 and TRBJ1-2, the complete variable domain is NAGVMQNPRHLVRRRGQEARLRCSPMKGHSHVYWYRQLPEEGLKFMVYLQKENIIDESGMPKERFSAEFPKEGPSILRIQQVVRGDSAAYFCASSPKGGSGSLYGYTFGSGTRLTVV.

Remarks on this clone: Coverage ceases 3 residues before the CDR3 finishes, and the germline J gene fills in the end. The chain combines TRBV7-9 with TRBJ2-4; maybe TRBD1 (5 bases). Germline V gene lookup returns CDR1 SEHNR and CDR2 FQNEAQ (reference sequence). The CDR3 consists of 14 residues. CDR3 bases read: TGTGCCAGCAGCCCTTCTGGGGCTAACTATGGT. This encodes CASSPSGANYG. The whole CDR3 protein reads CASSPSGANYGQYF. The full variable domain, in which reference TRBV7-9 and TRBJ2-4 provide the parts outside the CDR3, is DTGVSQNPRHKITKRGQNVTFRCDPISEHNRLYWYRQTLGQGPEFLTYFQNEAQLEKSRLLSDRFSAERPKGSFSTLEIQRTEQGDSAMYLCASSPSGANYGQYFGAGTRLSVL.

The CDR3 sequence is CSGALTGGNEQFF. The covered CDR3 bases are TGCAGCGGAGCCCTGACAGGGGGCAATGAG. The V and J genes are TRBV29-1 and TRBJ2-1; 9 nucleotides match TRBD1. The read terminates 3 residues ahead of where the CDR3 ends, so the germline J gene completes it. Germline CDR1 is SQVTM and CDR2 is ANQGSEA. The CDR3 runs 13 residues. J was trimmed by 6 bases and V by 7 bases; bases with no gene match: 7.

As to this clone: With the read ending 3 residues before the CDR3 end, the germline J gene is used to fill in that end. The chain is built from TRBV20-1 and TRBJ1-4; perhaps TRBD1 as D (6 bases). V dropped 4 bases and J dropped 4 bases, with 10 bases sitting between them. Germline V lookup: CDR1 DFQATT, CDR2 SNEGSKA (reference sequence). The CDR3 is made up of 13 amino acids. The sequenced CDR3 bases are TGCAGTGCTACCAGGACAGATAATGAAAAA. Protein sequence: CSATRTDNEK. In full, the CDR3 is CSATRTDNEKLFF.

Of note for this clone: The DNA ends 3 residues before the CDR3 does, and the rest of the CDR3 is filled in from the germline J gene. The chain combines TRBV27 with TRBJ2-7; TRBD2 matches at 9 bases. The CDR3 is 15 residues long. Per the germline V gene, CDR1 is MNHEY and CDR2 is SMNVEV (reference sequence). The V and J ends lost 5 bases and 0 bases, in that order; junction bases with no gene match: 5. CDR3 DNA (partial): TGTGCCAGCAGTGACTCGGGACTAGCCTCCTACGAG. Protein: CASSDSGLASYE. The full CDR3 reads CASSDSGLASYEQYF.

Points on this clone: The sequence runs out 3 residues before the end of the CDR3; the remainder is reconstructed from the germline J gene. The chain combines TRBV7-6 with TRBJ1-2, with D possibly TRBD1 on 6 matching bases. The CDR3 runs 16 residues. CDR1 and CDR2 (germline): SGHVS, FNYEAQ. This CDR3 reads CASSLEATGSTDTYTF. Incomplete CDR3 DNA: TGTGCCAGCAGCTTAGAGGCGACAGGCTCTACAGATACC. Drawing the rest from reference TRBV7-6 and TRBJ1-2, the complete variable domain is GAGVSQSPRYKVTKRGQDVALRCDPISGHVSLYWYRQALGQGPEFLTYFNYEAQQDKSGLPNDRFSAERPEGSISTLTIQRTEQRDSAMYRCASSLEATGSTDTYTFGSGTRLTVV.

Details on this clone: The observed sequence ends 3 residues before the CDR3 terminus, with the missing tail filled in from the germline J gene. The gene calls are TRBV2 and TRBJ2-7; 7 bases are shared with TRBD2. V trimming: 4 bases; J trimming: 4 bases; junction bases outside the gene matches: 4. The germline V gene has CDR1 SNHLY and CDR2 FYNNEI. The CDR3 is 13 amino acids. CDR3 sequence reads: CASSGSSGYEQYF. Incomplete CDR3 DNA: TGTGCCAGCAGTGGTTCTAGCGGTTACGAG.

Details on this clone: The read terminates 3 residues before the CDR3 end, so the remaining end is supplied by the germline J gene. This sequence joins TRBV2 and TRBJ2-5; 7 bases are shared with TRBD2. Trimming took 1 base from V and 2 from J; bases not matched to a gene: 10. The CDR3 spans 17 residues. Looked up from germline, CDR1 is SNHLY and CDR2 is FYNNEI. Incomplete CDR3 DNA: TGTGCCAGCAGTGAAGGGGGGGGAGGGGTGACGCAAGAGACC. Translating gives CASSEGGGGVTQET. The complete CDR3 reads CASSEGGGGVTQETQYF.